This entry features one TCR beta chain sequence. Its target is not known. Other DNA sequences in this specimen translate into the identical CDR3. The CDR3 is 13 amino acids. V dropped 5 bases and J dropped 5; count of bases not matched to a gene: 5. CDR1 and CDR2 (germline): SGHVS, FQNEAQ. The data belong to a study of OX40 agonist ivuxolimab in advanced cancers. Looking at the study overall: The mean age was about 61 years, ranging from 23 to 79, with around four fifths of participants male.

Study results and caveats: Expansion of clones was among the lowest in partial responders at 0.1-3.0 mg/kg.

TCRdb keeps only in-frame clones here, not all; method: immunoSEQ multiplex PCR. The sample gives some 50,000 clones, over 75% of which show up once; 1.5% to 2% is in the top ten. This sequence joins TRBV7-8 and TRBJ1-2; 7 bases are shared with TRBD1. The TCR was taken from an adult with an advanced solid tumor such as melanoma, head and neck, liver or kidney cancer. The sequencing used CD4+ or CD8+ T cells sorted from blood, collected in a trial of the OX40 agonist ivuxolimab. In DNA, the CDR3 is TGTGCCAGCAGCCCAGGGGGGGGGTATGGCTACACCTTC. Its protein product is CASSPGGGYGYTF.